This entry lists 20 T cell receptor beta chains sequenced from one sample in a study of blood T cell repertoires in COVID-19. Sequencing was performed with immunoSEQ multiplex PCR; in TCRdb, only in-frame clones are kept and a portion is missing. The sample lists fewer than 100,000 clones, approximately 90% seen once, with 0.7% to 0.9% in the top ten. The source material was peripheral blood. The receptors derive from a woman aged 80 or older with acute or convalescent COVID-19.

J is TRBJ1-2 and V is TRBV19; 8 nucleotides agree with TRBD1. This CDR3 is 15 amino acids long. V lost 4 bases, J lost 3 bases, and 7 bases stayed unmatched. Germline values: CDR1 LNHDA, CDR2 SQIVND (reference sequence). CDR3 coding DNA: TGTGCCAGTAGTACTCATCCGACAGGGGACTATGGCTACACCTTC. Its protein product is CASSTHPTGDYGYTF.

V usage is TRBV29-1 and J usage is TRBJ1-1; tentative D call: TRBD1 (5 bases). The CDR3 is 13 amino acids. The germline gives CDR1 SQVTM, CDR2 ANQGSEA. V gave up 6 bases and J gave up 4 bases, with 15 bases separating them. The CDR3, as DNA: TGCAGCGTGGGTGTGCAGGGAATCACTGAAGCTTTCTTT. Translation gives CSVGVQGITEAFF.

The chain couples TRBV30 to TRBJ2-1; TRBD2 matches at 12 bases. The junction had 13 bases not matched to a gene; V was cut back by 1 base and J by 9 bases. The germline CDR1 and CDR2 sequences are GTSNPN and SVGIG (reference sequence). This CDR3 contains 17 residues. This CDR3 reads CAWSEASGGASVGEQFF. DNA of the CDR3: TGTGCCTGGAGTGAAGCTAGCGGGGGGGCCTCGGTAGGTGAGCAGTTCTTC.

This rearrangement joins TRBV5-1 to TRBJ2-2, with 9 bases identical to TRBD2. Unmatched junction bases numbered 12, after V lost 3 bases and J lost 0 bases. This CDR3 contains 19 residues. CDR1 SGHRS and CDR2 YFSETQ come from the germline V gene. CDR3 bases: TGCGCCAGCAGCTGGCGAGGGCTAGCGGGAAACGCGAACACCGGGGAGCTGTTTTTT. This sequence encodes CASSWRGLAGNANTGELFF.

The rearrangement joins TRBV10-3 to TRBJ1-2; TRBD1 agrees at 9 bases. The CDR3 contains 12 residues. V lost 6 bases and J lost 6; bases outside the gene matches: 2. Germline V gene lookup returns CDR1 ENHRY and CDR2 SYGVKD. Written as DNA, the CDR3 is TGTGCCATCAGCCGGACAGGGGATGGCTACACCTTC. Its protein product is CAISRTGDGYTF.

Concerning this clone: Other DNA sequences in this sample translate to the same CDR3. The CDR3 loop is CASSLTGGSSYEQYF. In nucleotides, the CDR3 is TGTGCCAGCAGTTTAACCGGGGGGAGCTCCTACGAGCAGTACTTC. The rearrangement uses TRBV28 and TRBJ2-7, with 7 bases matching TRBD2. V shed 2 bases, J shed 0 bases, and the junction held 4 bases outside the gene matches. CDR3 size: 15 residues. Per germline, CDR1 MDHEN and CDR2 SYDVKM.

This chain uses TRBV19 with TRBJ2-2; TRBD2 might be the D (6 bases). This CDR3 has 14 residues. Germline values: CDR1 LNHDA, CDR2 SQIVND (reference sequence). Trimming removed 3 bases from V and 4 bases from J, with 9 bases in between. The CDR3 DNA reads as TGTGCCAGTAGTATGGGCGGGGCCACCGGGGAGCTGTTTTTT. It yields the protein CASSMGGATGELFF.

This chain uses TRBV5-1 with TRBJ1-1; maybe TRBD1 (6 bases). CDR1 is SGHRS, CDR2 YFSETQ, per germline. This CDR3 has 17 residues. Trimming removed 3 bases at V and 0 bases at J, with 18 bases between. CDR3 DNA: TGCGCCAGCAGCTCGGGGCCAGGGGCGGGTATGAACACTGAAGCTTTCTTT. Amino acids: CASSSGPGAGMNTEAFF.

V usage is TRBV5-1 and J usage is TRBJ2-7; 8 positions agree with TRBD2. This CDR3 spans 15 amino acids. In germline, CDR1 is SGHRS, CDR2 YFSETQ. Trimming removed 0 bases from V and 2 bases from J; junction bases left unmatched: 4. The CDR3 protein is CASSLGHGRAYEQYF. CDR3 in DNA: TGCGCCAGCAGCTTGGGACACGGGAGGGCCTACGAGCAGTACTTC. The variable domain in full, completed from reference TRBV5-1 and TRBJ2-7, reads KAGVTQTPRYLIKTRGQQVTLSCSPISGHRSVSWYQQTPGQGLQFLFEYFSETQRNKGNFPGRFSGRQFSNSRSEMNVSTLELGDSALYLCASSLGHGRAYEQYFGPGTRLTVT.

This clone was observed a handful of times. This rearrangement joins TRBV7-8 to TRBJ2-5; D remains ambiguous. CDR3 length equals 12 residues. V was trimmed by 2 bases and J by 5 bases, leaving 6 bases between them. Germline assignment: CDR1 SGHVS and CDR2 FQNEAQ. The CDR3 protein is CASSLSGETQYF. The CDR3 DNA reads TGTGCCAGCAGCTTATCCGGTGAGACCCAGTACTTC. The complete variable domain, with remaining parts taken from reference TRBV7-8 and TRBJ2-5, reads GAGVSQSPRYKVAKRGQDVALRCDPISGHVSLFWYQQALGQGPEFLTYFQNEAQLDKSGLPSDRFFAERPEGSVSTLKIQRTQQEDSAVYLCASSLSGETQYFGPGTRLLVL.

This chain joins TRBV2 and TRBJ2-3, with TRBD1 identical over 8 bases. After removal of 10 bases from V and 4 bases from J, the junction contained 10 bases not matched to a gene. The germline gives CDR1 SNHLY, CDR2 FYNNEI. This CDR3 region has 14 residues. DNA for the CDR3: TGTGCCACTCACAAGGACAGGGTCGCAGATACGCAGTATTTT. It specifies CATHKDRVADTQYF.

This clone is a singleton in its sample. The chain combines TRBV5-1 with TRBJ1-2; D perhaps matches TRBD1 (5 bases). Germline assignment: CDR1 SGHRS and CDR2 YFSETQ. With 1 base removed from V and 8 bases from J, the gap between germline ends came to 12 bases. CDR3 length: 13 residues. The DNA of the CDR3 is TGCGCCAGCAGCTTGAGGCCAGGGAACGGCTACACCTTC. It is translated as CASSLRPGNGYTF.

The J gene is TRBJ2-5, the V gene TRBV5-6; perhaps TRBD1 as D (6 bases). V was pared by 6 bases and J by 3 bases, with 15 bases between. The CDR3 has 14 amino acids. CDR1 is SGHDT, CDR2 YYEEEE, per germline. CDR3 protein: CASISKGVKETQYF. The CDR3 DNA follows: TGTGCCAGCATTTCAAAGGGGGTAAAAGAGACCCAGTACTTC.

This rearrangement joins TRBV4-1 to TRBJ2-3, with 8 bases identical to TRBD1. The junction had 7 bases not matched to a gene; V was cut back by 0 bases and J by 8 bases. CDR1 is MGHRA, CDR2 YSYEKL, per germline. The CDR3 loop spans 15 amino acids. CDR3 bases: TGCGCCAGCAGCCAAGAGGGGACAGGAGTGTTTACGCAGTATTTT. It codes for CASSQEGTGVFTQYF.

The chain recombines TRBV4-2 with TRBJ1-1; D may be TRBD1 (5 bases). The V and J ends lost 1 base and 0 bases respectively, with 9 bases between them. CDR3 size: 15 residues. Per germline, CDR1 LGHNA and CDR2 YNFKEQ. The DNA of the CDR3 is TGTGCCAGCAGCCAAGTAACCAGGGTGAACACTGAAGCTTTCTTT. Protein: CASSQVTRVNTEAFF.

The V call is TRBV3-1 (or the pseudogene TRBV3-2), the J call TRBJ2-1, with 10 bases that match TRBD2. This CDR3 has 15 residues. CDR1 is LGHDT and CDR2 is YNNKEL in the germline V gene (reference sequence). The ends lost 3 bases at V and 7 bases at J; junction bases unmatched: 6. The CDR3 DNA sequence: TGTGCCAGCAGCCAGCTAGCGGGAGAGGGTAATGAGCAGTTCTTC. Translating it yields CASSQLAGEGNEQFF.

The genes are TRBV13 and TRBJ2-5; 12 bases align to TRBD2. CDR3 length: 20 residues. V lost 4 bases and J lost 5; bases outside the gene matches: 20. Germline V lookup: CDR1 PRHDT, CDR2 FYEKMQ (reference sequence). The CDR3 is CASSSPLRLAGAPGGETQYF. For the CDR3, the DNA is TGTGCCAGCAGCTCCCCCCTTCGACTAGCGGGGGCCCCCGGCGGGGAGACCCAGTACTTC.

This sequence joins TRBV28 and TRBJ2-7, with D possibly matching TRBD1 (5 bases). The CDR3 extends over 14 amino acids. The germline gives CDR1 MDHEN, CDR2 SYDVKM. The V and J ends lost 8 bases and 3 bases respectively, with 17 bases between them. In DNA, the CDR3 is TGTGCCAGCCATGACAGCACCTTACTCTACGAGCAGTACTTC. Protein sequence: CASHDSTLLYEQYF.

The chain carries TRBV5-6 and TRBJ1-1, with 11 bases aligning to TRBD1. Germline assignment: CDR1 SGHDT and CDR2 YYEEEE. V shed 4 bases and J 5 bases; nucleotides not matched to a gene: 10. CDR3 length: 16 amino acids. Here the CDR3 DNA reads TGTGCCAGCAGCGAAAGGACAGGGGGCGGGAGAACTGAAGCTTTCTTT. Translating it yields CASSERTGGGRTEAFF.

In nucleotides, the CDR3 is TGTGCCAGTAGCAGCCGGGGTCAGCCCCAGCATTTT. This codes for CASSSRGQPQHF. The gene calls are TRBV19 and TRBJ1-5; no reliable D call. V shed 6 bases and J shed 6 bases, with 9 bases lying between them. This CDR3 contains 12 residues. Germline loops: CDR1 LNHDA, CDR2 SQIVND (reference sequence).